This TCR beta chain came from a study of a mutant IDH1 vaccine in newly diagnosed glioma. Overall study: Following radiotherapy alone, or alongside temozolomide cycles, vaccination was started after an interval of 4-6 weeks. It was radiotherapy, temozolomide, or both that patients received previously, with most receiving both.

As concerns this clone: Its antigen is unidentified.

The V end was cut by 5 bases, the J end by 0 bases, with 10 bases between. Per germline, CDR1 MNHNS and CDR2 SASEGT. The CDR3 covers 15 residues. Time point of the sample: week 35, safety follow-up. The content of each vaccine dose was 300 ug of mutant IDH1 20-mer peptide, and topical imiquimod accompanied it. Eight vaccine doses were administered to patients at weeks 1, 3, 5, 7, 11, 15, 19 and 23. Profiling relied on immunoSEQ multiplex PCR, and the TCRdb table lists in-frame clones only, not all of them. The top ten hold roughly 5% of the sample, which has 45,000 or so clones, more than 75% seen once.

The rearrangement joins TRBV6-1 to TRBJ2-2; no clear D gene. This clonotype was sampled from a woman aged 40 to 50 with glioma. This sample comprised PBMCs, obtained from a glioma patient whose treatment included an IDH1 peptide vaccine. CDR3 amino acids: CASSKERANTGELFF. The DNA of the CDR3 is TGTGCCAGCAGTAAGGAGCGCGCGAACACCGGGGAGCTGTTTTTT.